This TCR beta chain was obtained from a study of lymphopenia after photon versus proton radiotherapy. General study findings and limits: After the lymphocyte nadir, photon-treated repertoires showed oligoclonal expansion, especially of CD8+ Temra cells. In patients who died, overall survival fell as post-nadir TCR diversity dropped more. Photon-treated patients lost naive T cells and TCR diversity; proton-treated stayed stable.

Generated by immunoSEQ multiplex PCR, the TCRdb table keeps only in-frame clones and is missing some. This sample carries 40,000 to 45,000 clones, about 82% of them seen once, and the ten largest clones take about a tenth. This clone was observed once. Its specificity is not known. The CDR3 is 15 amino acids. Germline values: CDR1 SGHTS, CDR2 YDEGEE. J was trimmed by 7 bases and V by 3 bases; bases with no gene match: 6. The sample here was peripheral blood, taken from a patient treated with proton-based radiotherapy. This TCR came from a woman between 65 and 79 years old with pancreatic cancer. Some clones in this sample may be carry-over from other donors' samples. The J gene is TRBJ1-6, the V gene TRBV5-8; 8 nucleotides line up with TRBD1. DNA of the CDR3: TGTGCCAGCAGCTGGAAACAGGGGGGGAATTCACCCCTCCACTTT. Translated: CASSWKQGGNSPLHF.